This TCR beta chain was retrieved from a study of shared clonotypes between healthy human individuals. As handled by the study authors: ImmunoSEQ junction-only sequences lacked quality scores, so their filtering differed. The data were produced by immunoSEQ multiplex PCR, yet TCRdb's version contains in-frame clones alone and is incomplete. V, J and clone size reflect that table, while D and trimming were determined from the DNA. The sample consists of 2 million to 2.5 million clones, over 85% of them appearing once. J lost 3 bases, V lost 4 bases, and 4 bases had no gene match. CDR3 length equals 15 residues. Germline V gives CDR1 MGHDK, CDR2 SYGVNS.

The chain links TRBV25-1 to TRBJ1-4; 8 bases map to TRBD1. Sequenced material: naive CD4+ T cells from PBMCs. Subset noted: CD45RA+ positively selected. This clonotype originated in a man aged 18 to 30 in good health. Some clones in this sample may be carry-over from other donors' samples. The CDR3 sequence is CASSVRTGPNEKLFF. The CDR3 bases are TGTGCCAGCAGTGTCCGGACAGGGCCTAATGAAAAACTGTTTTTT.